The 15 T cell receptor beta chains below all came from one sample that was sequenced in a study of T-cell reconstitution after alpha-beta-depleted transplantation in children. A library of TCRbeta sequences, prepared with unique molecular identifiers, was generated. A single record per CDR3 protein comes from TCRdb applying MiXCR to the PCR reads. Of about 110,000 distinct CDR3 sequences listed, 9% to 12% are singletons. The specimen was PBMCs, collected before TCRalphabeta/CD19-depleted stem cell transplant. Receptors originate from a boy between 2 and 10 years old with acute lymphoblastic leukemia, due to receive a stem cell transplant.

This clonotype was counted a few times. The V gene is TRBV21-1, the J gene TRBJ2-2; whether TRBD2, the table's D call, matches the DNA was not checked. TRBV21-1 is flagged as a pseudogene. The CDR3 runs 15 residues. CDR3 nucleotide sequence: TGTGCCAGCAGCACTCCCGGACTTAACACCGGGGAGCTGTTTTTT. Protein sequence: CASSTPGLNTGELFF.

The chain combines TRBV10-3 with TRBJ1-2, with a possible D match to TRBD1 (6 bases). Trimming stripped 11 bases from V and 4 bases from J, with 17 bases between. Germline loops: CDR1 ENHRY, CDR2 SYGVKD. There are 13 residues in the CDR3. This CDR3 is CAARRGFGYGYTF. CDR3 sequence (DNA): TGTGCCGCACGCAGGGGATTTGGCTATGGCTACACCTTC.

In the case of this clonotype: One end of the junction is discordant with germline, which a read error may explain. V is TRBV20-1 and J is TRBJ2-5; D gene ambiguous. Germline V gene sequence: CDR1 DFQATT, CDR2 SNEGSKA (reference sequence). This CDR3 contains 16 residues. The CDR3 spells CCADTYKVLGQETQYF. The CDR3, as DNA: TGCTGTGCCGATACATACAAGGTTTTAGGGCAAGAGACCCAGTACTTC.

This clonotype has more than one count but fewer than ten. V is TRBV6-2 or TRBV6-3 and J is TRBJ2-5; D is undetermined. CDR3 size: 13 residues. Germline V lookup: CDR1 MNHEY, CDR2 SVGEGT. The V end lost 6 bases, the J end lost 4 bases, and 12 bases lay between the germline ends. This chain's CDR3 is CASRDPGIETQYF. DNA for the CDR3: TGTGCCAGCAGGGACCCGGGCATAGAGACCCAGTACTTC.

The gene calls are TRBV7-3 and TRBJ2-1; the D gene is possibly TRBD1 (5 bases). The CDR3 is 12 residues long. Looked up from germline, CDR1 is SGHTA and CDR2 is FQGTGA. V was pared by 2 bases and J by 13 bases, with 12 bases between. The DNA of the CDR3 is TGTGCCAGCAGCTTAGACAGTCGTATTCAGTTCTTC. Translated, it gives CASSLDSRIQFF.

In this sample, this clonotype turned up many times. V is TRBV4-2 and J is TRBJ2-3; D not resolved. Trimming stripped 1 base from V and 0 bases from J, with 11 bases between. CDR1 and CDR2 from the germline V gene are LGHNA and YNFKEQ. This CDR3 is built from 16 residues. The CDR3 DNA follows: TGTGCCAGCAGCCAAGTGCCGGACCTAAGCACAGATACGCAGTATTTT. Protein product: CASSQVPDLSTDTQYF.

A few counts support this clonotype. The chain links TRBV24-1 to TRBJ2-3; tentatively, D is TRBD2 (5 bases). V was pared by 3 bases and J by 3 bases, with 15 bases between. Germline V CDR1 and CDR2: KGHDR, SFDVKD. This CDR3 comprises 16 residues. The CDR3 protein is CATSDSRTSRTDTQYF. The CDR3 coding sequence is TGTGCCACCAGTGATAGTCGGACTTCGAGGACAGATACGCAGTATTTT.

This clonotype was seen a handful of times. The gene calls are TRBV2 and TRBJ2-7, with 7 bases identical to TRBD2. CDR3 length equals 12 residues. Trimming removed 9 bases from V and 5 bases from J; junction bases left unmatched: 7. Germline lookup yields CDR1 SNHLY and CDR2 FYNNEI. CDR3 amino acids: CASGLVSDEQYF. CDR3 coding DNA: TGTGCCAGTGGACTAGTTTCCGACGAGCAGTACTTC. The full variable domain, in which reference TRBV2 and TRBJ2-7 provide the parts outside the CDR3, is EPEVTQTPSHQVTQMGQEVILRCVPISNHLYFYWYRQILGQKVEFLVSFYNNEISEKSEIFDDQFSVERPDGSNFTLKIRSTKLEDSAMYFCASGLVSDEQYFGPGTRLTVT.

In its sample, this clonotype was seen many times. The V gene is TRBV5-1, the J gene TRBJ1-1, with D possibly being TRBD1 (6 bases). V lost 0 bases and J lost 1, with 19 bases in between. Germline V gene lookup returns CDR1 SGHRS and CDR2 YFSETQ. The CDR3 contains 18 residues. The CDR3 is CASSLVGGQGIRNTEAFF. Written as DNA, the CDR3 is TGCGCCAGCAGCTTGGTGGGTGGTCAGGGGATTAGGAACACTGAAGCTTTCTTT. Complete variable domain (other parts from reference TRBV5-1 and TRBJ1-1): KAGVTQTPRYLIKTRGQQVTLSCSPISGHRSVSWYQQTPGQGLQFLFEYFSETQRNKGNFPGRFSGRQFSNSRSEMNVSTLELGDSALYLCASSLVGGQGIRNTEAFFGQGTRLTVV.

This clonotype came up a few times. This sequence joins TRBV29-1 and TRBJ1-1, with D possibly TRBD1 on 5 matching bases. In germline, CDR1 is SQVTM, CDR2 ANQGSEA. This CDR3 contains 10 residues. The germline V and J ends were trimmed by 6 bases and 10 bases, with 12 bases remaining between them. The DNA of the CDR3 is TGCAGCGTGGGACCATTAGGAGCTTTCTTT. The encoded protein is CSVGPLGAFF. Together with reference TRBV29-1 and TRBJ1-1, the CDR3 gives the full variable domain: SAVISQKPSRDICQRGTSLTIQCQVDSQVTMMFWYRQQPGQSLTLIATANQGSEATYESGFVIDKFPISRPNLTFSTLTVSNMSPEDSSIYLCSVGPLGAFFGQGTRLTVV.

This clonotype was detected many times. The chain carries TRBV28 and TRBJ2-3; D is ambiguous. There are 15 residues in the CDR3. Per germline, CDR1 MDHEN and CDR2 SYDVKM. V shed 4 bases and J shed 0 bases, with 11 bases lying between them. The CDR3 sequence is CASSSPRASTDTQYF. The CDR3 bases are TGTGCCAGCAGTTCCCCACGGGCTAGCACAGATACGCAGTATTTT. Variable domain in full (rest from reference TRBV28 and TRBJ2-3): DVKVTQSSRYLVKRTGEKVFLECVQDMDHENMFWYRQDPGLGLRLIYFSYDVKMKEKGDIPEGYSVSREKKERFSLILESASTNQTSMYLCASSSPRASTDTQYFGPGTRLTVL.

This rearrangement joins TRBV6-5 to TRBJ1-1; D is ambiguous. Per germline, CDR1 MNHEY and CDR2 SVGAGI. V was cut by 0 bases and J by 2 bases, with 10 bases left in between. The CDR3 is 15 amino acids. The CDR3 sequence is CASSYSTRVNTEAFF. In nucleotides, the CDR3 is TGTGCCAGCAGTTACTCAACCAGAGTAAACACTGAAGCTTTCTTT.

The chain links TRBV4-1 to TRBJ2-7; the match to TRBD2 covers 7 bases. The CDR3 consists of 15 residues. Germline-derived CDR1 and CDR2 are MGHRA and YSYEKL. With 0 bases clipped from V and 5 bases from J, the junction kept 7 bases outside the gene matches. CDR3 protein: CASSQDGTGGDEQYF. DNA of the CDR3: TGCGCCAGCAGCCAAGACGGAACGGGAGGTGACGAGCAGTACTTC.

This clonotype has more than one count but fewer than ten. The gene calls are TRBV14 and TRBJ2-2; 12 bases align to TRBD2. With 5 bases clipped from V and 6 bases from J, the junction kept 4 bases outside the gene matches. The CDR3 extends over 15 amino acids. The germline V gene encodes CDR1 SGHDN and CDR2 FVKESK. The CDR3 reads CASSNRLAGAGELFF. In nucleotides, the CDR3 is TGTGCCAGCAGCAACCGACTAGCGGGAGCCGGGGAGCTGTTTTTT.

In this sample, this clonotype turned up a few times. V is TRBV20-1 and J is TRBJ1-1; D might be TRBD1 (5 bases). The CDR3 totals 13 residues. From germline, CDR1 is DFQATT and CDR2 SNEGSKA (reference sequence). V was trimmed by 6 bases and J by 8 bases, leaving 19 bases between them. In DNA form, the CDR3 reads TGCAGTGCGCCCGGCCGCGGGAACAGGGAAGCTTTCTTT. Encoded protein: CSAPGRGNREAFF.